This is a list of T cell receptor delta chains from one sample in a study of Vδ1+ human thymocytes. TCRdb re-called the multiplex PCR reads via CATT. The sample lists under 25,000 delta-chain clones; about 29% were seen once. Sequenced material: Vdelta1+ gamma-delta thymocytes from the thymus. The receptors were sampled from a boy under two years old who had congenital heart surgery. CDR3s include the opening cysteine and the closing phenylalanine or tryptophan. The order of the fields is clone size, V gene, D gene, J gene, CDR3 protein, CDR3 DNA. The D gene is left open where the match is weak. Only part of the rows carry a size: once, few, many, or a class if the clone is expanded.

>few|TRDV1|TRDD3|TRDJ1
CALGKLERTTDTYWGTSHTDKLIF
TGTGCTCTTGGGAAACTCGAGAGGACTACGGATACATACTGGGGGACCTCGCACACCGATAAACTCATCTTT
>NA|TRDV1|NA|TRDJ1
CALGERRVDLRLIF
TGTGCTCTTGGGGAAAGGAGGGTAGACCTAAGACTCATCTTT
>NA|TRDV1|TRDD3|TRDJ1
CALGEGGVLTGGFTDKLIF
TGTGCTCTTGGGGAAGGCGGAGTTCTGACTGGGGGGTTCACCGATAAACTCATCTTT
>NA|TRDV1|NA|TRDJ1
CALAAFGGGTDKLIF
TGTGCTCTTGCCGCCTTCGGGGGGGGCACCGATAAACTCATCTTT
>NA|TRDV1|TRDD3|TRDJ1
CALGGPYFGLGDSAGKLIF
TGTGCTCTTGGGGGCCCCTACTTCGGATTGGGGGATAGCGCGGGTAAACTCATCTTT
>few|TRDV1|NA|TRDJ1
CALGERYNTDKLIF
TGTGCTCTTGGAGAAAGGTATAACACCGATAAACTCATCTTT
>medium-sized|TRDV1|TRDD3|TRDJ1
CALGEPSPTGGSDKLIF
TGTGCTCTTGGGGAACCTAGCCCTACTGGGGGATCCGATAAACTCATCTTT
>few|TRDV1|NA|TRDJ1
CALHLFPLGDKDTDKLIF
TGTGCTCTCCACCTGTTCCCACTTGGGGACAAGGACACCGATAAACTCATCTTT
>NA|TRDV1|NA|TRDJ1
CALGELSGPTGFGGKLIF
TGTGCTCTTGGGGAACTGTCCGGTCCTACTGGATTCGGAGGTAAACTCATCTTT
>few|TRDV1|NA|TRDJ1
CALETRWGPSQVNRADKLIF
TGTGCTCTTGAGACCCGATGGGGACCTTCGCAGGTAAATAGGGCCGATAAACTCATCTTT
>NA|TRDV1|TRDD3|TRDJ1
CALGVLQPGLGDQLIF
TGTGCTCTTGGGGTCCTCCAGCCAGGCCTGGGGGATCAACTCATCTTT
>medium-sized|TRDV1|TRDD3|TRDJ1
CALGNPSVECGGSGTDKLIF
TGTGCTCTTGGGAACCCCTCTGTAGAGTGTGGGGGATCGGGCACCGATAAACTCATCTTT
>NA|TRDV1|NA|TRDJ1
CALGELWVPQKKLIF
TGTGCTCTTGGGGAACTTTGGGTTCCTCAAAAAAAACTCATCTTT
>few|TRDV1|NA|TRDJ1
CALGHGNGIRGGKLIF
TGTGCTCTTGGGCACGGCAATGGTATTAGGGGCGGTAAACTCATCTTT
>NA|TRDV1|NA|TRDJ1
CALGELTDRDTFADKLIF
TGTGCTCTTGGGGAATTAACTGACCGTGATACTTTTGCCGATAAACTCATCTTT
>NA|TRDV1|NA|TRDJ1
CALGEPRGSANTDKLIF
TGTGCTCTTGGGGAACCGAGGGGATCGGCAAACACCGATAAACTCATCTTT
>medium-sized|TRDV1|TRDD3|TRDJ1
CALGERALAYWGIVFTDKLIF
TGTGCTCTTGGGGAACGGGCTCTCGCCTACTGGGGGATAGTTTTCACCGATAAACTCATCTTT
>few|TRDV1|NA|TRDJ1
CALGERGSISGTDKLIF
TGTGCTCTTGGGGAAAGAGGATCGATAAGCGGGACCGATAAACTCATCTTT
>medium-sized|TRDV1|NA|TRDJ1
CALGEPQSGIDPYTDKLIF
TGTGCTCTTGGGGAACCCCAGTCTGGGATAGACCCGTACACCGATAAACTCATCTTT
>NA|TRAV29/DV5|TRDD3|TRDJ1
CAARATFPPDTLREGYWGITYTDKLIF
TGTGCAGCAAGGGCCACCTTCCCACCAGACACGCTCCGAGAGGGATACTGGGGGATAACGTACACCGATAAACTCATCTTT
>NA|TRDV1|TRDD3|TRDJ1
CALGDLTIGGITYTDKLIF
TGTGCTCTTGGGGACCTCACGATCGGGGGGATTACGTACACCGATAAACTCATCTTT
>few|TRDV1|NA|TRDJ1
CALVSPSSLTGGPYTDKLIF
TGTGCTCTTGTATCACCTTCCTCTCTTACTGGGGGCCCGTACACCGATAAACTCATCTTT
>NA|TRDV1|TRDD3|TRDJ1
CALGERLGDLRGNTDKLIF
TGTGCTCTTGGGGAACGGCTGGGGGACCTCCGGGGGAACACCGATAAACTCATCTTT
>NA|TRDV1|TRDD3|TRDJ1
CALGELKTGDLGVDKLIF
TGTGCTCTTGGGGAACTAAAAACTGGGGATTTGGGGGTCGATAAACTCATCTTT
>NA|TRDV1|TRDD3|TRDJ1
CALGEPSRTALLGDTEGYTDKLIF
TGTGCTCTTGGGGAACCCAGTCGGACTGCCCTACTGGGGGATACGGAAGGGTACACCGATAAACTCATCTTT
>NA|TRDV1|NA|TRDJ1
CALGGLPFDDDKLIF
TGTGCTCTTGGGGGCTTACCGTTCGACGACGATAAACTCATCTTT
>many|TRDV1|TRDD3|TRDJ1
CALGDIPVLGDIGPDKLIF
TGTGCTCTTGGGGATATACCCGTACTGGGGGATATCGGCCCGGATAAACTCATCTTT
>NA|TRDV1|TRDD3|TRDJ1
CALGSMYLPPRTGGYDKPIF
TGTGCTCTTGGGTCCATGTATCTACCCCCCCGTACTGGGGGATACGATAAACCCATCTTT
>NA|TRDV1|NA|TRDJ1
CALGEPPAFLLGTGGSRPYTDKLIF
TGTGCTCTTGGGGAACCCCCGGCCTTCCTACTCGGAACTGGGGGATCCCGACCTTACACCGATAAACTCATCTTT
>few|TRDV1|NA|TRDJ1
CALGIPLGVPQRNDKLIF
TGTGCTCTTGGGATACCGTTGGGGGTACCGCAGCGTAACGATAAACTCATCTTT
>few|TRDV1|NA|TRDJ1
CALGENSITDKLIF
TGTGCTCTTGGGGAAAATTCGATCACCGATAAACTCATCTTT
>NA|TRDV1|NA|TRDJ1
CALGEEPVDKLIF
TGTGCTCTTGGAGAGGAGCCTGTCGATAAACTCATCTTT
>NA|TRDV1|TRDD3|TRDJ1
CALGDPWGYADTDKVIF
TGTGCTCTTGGGGACCCCTGGGGATACGCGGACACCGATAAAGTCATCTTT
>NA|TRDV1|TRDD3|TRDJ1
CALGDGLLLGDTGDKLIF
TGTGCTCTTGGGGACGGCCTACTGCTGGGGGATACGGGGGATAAACTCATCTTT
>few|TRDV1|NA|TRDJ1
CALGELENGWGSWYTDKLIF
TGTGCTCTTGGGGAACTAGAGAACGGCTGGGGATCCTGGTACACCGATAAACTCATCTTT
>few|TRDV1|TRDD3|TRDJ1
CALGEVPKESLLGETDKLIF
TGTGCTCTTGGGGAGGTTCCTAAGGAGTCGTTACTGGGGGAGACCGATAAACTCATCTTT
>once|TRDV1|TRDD3|TRDJ1
CALGERRAAAYISVLGDEGSDKLIF
TGTGCTCTTGGGGAACGGAGGGCCGCCGCCTACATCTCTGTACTGGGGGATGAAGGCTCCGATAAACTCATCTTT
>few|TRDV1|TRDD3|TRDJ1
CALGERSPTRDTGALYTDKLTF
TGTGCTCTTGGGGAACGGTCCCCTACGAGGGATACTGGTGCCCTTTACACCGATAAACTCACCTTT
>NA|TRDV1|TRDD3|TRDJ1
CALGELYWYWGIYTDKLIF
TGTGCTCTTGGGGAACTATACTGGTACTGGGGGATATACACCGATAAACTCATCTTT
>few|TRDV1|NA|TRDJ2
CALGGIDAPLAAQLFF
TGTGCTCTTGGGGGGATCGATGCTCCTTTGGCAGCACAACTCTTCTTT
>NA|TRDV1|TRDD3|TRDJ1
CALGEGILGDMGYTDKLIF
TGTGCTCTTGGGGAAGGGATACTGGGGGATATGGGTTACACCGATAAACTCATCTTT
>once|TRDV1|NA|TRDJ1
CAPGETVLFPTGKLIF
TGTGCTCCTGGGGAAACCGTGTTGTTCCCTACGGGTAAACTCATCTTT
>NA|TRDV1|TRDD3|TRDJ1
CALGEGNTGGFFGFVTDKLIF
TGTGCTCTTGGGGAAGGGAATACTGGGGGATTTTTTGGGTTTGTCACCGATAAACTCATCTTT
>NA|TRDV1|TRDD3|TRDJ1
CAVGDPSDHWGIWDKLIF
TGTGCTGTTGGGGACCCTTCCGATCACTGGGGGATATGGGATAAACTCATCTTT
>NA|TRDV1|TRDD3|TRDJ1
CALGDIGPFLLGIRVVTDKLIF
TGTGCTCTTGGGGACATCGGACCTTTCCTGCTGGGGATACGCGTGGTGACCGATAAACTCATCTTT
>NA|TRDV1|TRDD3|TRDJ1
CALGELAPYGGYGPDKLIF
TGTGCTCTTGGGGAACTAGCGCCCTACGGGGGATACGGTCCCGATAAACTCATCTTT
>NA|TRDV1|NA|TRDJ1
CALGEPARASPSGPPRVDKLIF
TGTGCTCTTGGGGAACCGGCTCGAGCTTCGCCGAGTGGTCCCCCACGGGTCGATAAACTCATCTTT
>NA|TRDV1|TRDD3|TRDJ1
CALGELRTYCAGGRNKLIF
TGTGCTCTTGGGGAACTTAGAACCTACTGTGCTGGGGGACGAAATAAACTCATCTTT
>NA|TRDV1|NA|TRDJ1
CALGESRDYGPLGSTDKLIF
TGTGCTCTTGGGGAAAGTCGGGACTACGGACCCCTCGGGAGCACCGATAAACTCATCTTT
>NA|TRDV1|TRDD3|TRDJ1
CALAGGSSMGLLGKYTDKLIF
TGTGCTCTTGCCGGAGGGAGCTCGATGGGTTTACTGGGGAAGTACACCGATAAACTCATCTTT
>few|TRDV1|TRDD3|TRDJ1
CALGNALLGDTVTDKLIF
TGTGCTCTTGGAAACGCGTTGCTGGGGGATACTGTCACCGATAAACTCATCTTT
>NA|TRDV1|NA|TRDJ2
CALEDLTGLPTGIRATAQLFF
TGTGCTCTTGAGGACCTAACCGGCCTTCCTACCGGGATACGCGCCACAGCACAACTCTTCTTT
>few|TRDV1|TRDD3|TRDJ1
CALGELSVTGGYGDKLIF
TGTGCTCTTGGGGAACTATCCGTTACTGGGGGATACGGCGATAAACTCATCTTT
>NA|TRDV1|TRDD3|TRDJ1
CALGEISYDPRTGGNTDKLIF
TGTGCTCTTGGGGAGATTTCCTACGACCCTCGTACTGGGGGAAACACCGATAAACTCATCTTT